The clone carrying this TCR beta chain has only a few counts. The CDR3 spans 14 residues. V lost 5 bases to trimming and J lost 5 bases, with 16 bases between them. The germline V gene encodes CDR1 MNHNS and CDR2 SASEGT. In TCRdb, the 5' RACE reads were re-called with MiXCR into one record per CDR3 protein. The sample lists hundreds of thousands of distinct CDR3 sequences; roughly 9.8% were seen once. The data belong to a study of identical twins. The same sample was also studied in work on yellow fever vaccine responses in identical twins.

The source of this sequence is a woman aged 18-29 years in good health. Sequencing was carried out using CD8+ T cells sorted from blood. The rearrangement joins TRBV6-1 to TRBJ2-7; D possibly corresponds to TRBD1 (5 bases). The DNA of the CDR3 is TGTGCCAGCAGTCTCCGACAGAGATGGGACGAGCAGTACTTC. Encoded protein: CASSLRQRWDEQYF.